A single sample is the source of the 25 T cell receptor beta chains below, sequenced in a study of blood T cell repertoires in COVID-19. Measured with immunoSEQ multiplex PCR; TCRdb has only the in-frame clones, and not every one. The sample contains under 200,000 clones, 70% to 90% of which appear only once. Material for sequencing was peripheral blood. The receptors come from an older woman with COVID-19, enrolled during active disease.

This clone has just a few counts. The chain carries TRBV5-4 and TRBJ1-2; 9 nucleotides match TRBD1. Unmatched junction bases numbered 4, after V lost 4 bases and J lost 6 bases. Germline loops: CDR1 SGHNT, CDR2 YYREEE (reference sequence). This CDR3 spans 13 amino acids. CDR3 in DNA: TGTGCCAGCAGCCCGGACAGGGGTCATGGCTACACCTTC. This gives the protein CASSPDRGHGYTF.

The chain is built from TRBV11-2 and TRBJ2-3, with TRBD2 identical over 7 bases. The V and J ends lost 1 base and 5 bases, in that order; junction bases with no gene match: 9. CDR1 and CDR2 (germline): SGHAT, FQNNGV. This CDR3 contains 16 residues. The CDR3 reads CASSLGTGGHEDTQYF. The CDR3 DNA reads TGTGCCAGCAGCTTAGGAACGGGAGGACACGAAGATACGCAGTATTTT.

J is TRBJ2-2 and V is TRBV11-2, with no clear D. The germline V and J ends were trimmed by 0 bases and 5 bases, with 10 bases remaining between them. Germline lookup yields CDR1 SGHAT and CDR2 FQNNGV. The CDR3 totals 15 residues. CDR3 loop: CASSLDSLRTGELFF. CDR3 nucleotides: TGTGCCAGCAGCTTAGACTCTTTGCGGACCGGGGAGCTGTTTTTT. Variable domain in full (rest from reference TRBV11-2 and TRBJ2-2): EAGVAQSPRYKIIEKRQSVAFWCNPISGHATLYWYQQILGQGPKLLIQFQNNGVVDDSQLPKDRFSAERLKGVDSTLKIQPAKLEDSAVYLCASSLDSLRTGELFFGEGSRLTVL.

This chain connects TRBV7-2 to TRBJ2-1, with 10 bases lining up with TRBD2. Germline CDR1 SGHTA, CDR2 FQGNSA. The junction had 9 bases not matched to a gene; V was cut back by 1 base and J by 9 bases. The CDR3 runs 16 residues. The CDR3 sequence: CASSLGFLAGVVEQFF. Written as DNA, the CDR3 is TGTGCCAGCAGCTTAGGGTTCCTAGCGGGAGTTGTTGAGCAGTTCTTC.

The rearrangement uses TRBV4-3 and TRBJ1-4; D is uncertain. The CDR3 spans 15 residues. V was pared by 0 bases and J by 4 bases, with 9 bases between. Germline CDR1 reads LGHNA; CDR2 reads YSLEER. CDR3 DNA sequence: TGCGCCAGCAGCCAAGATTTGGCCTTTAATGAAAAACTGTTTTTT. The encoded protein is CASSQDLAFNEKLFF.

V usage is TRBV7-9 and J usage is TRBJ1-2, with D maybe TRBD1 (5 bases). The V gene's germline CDR1 is SEHNR and CDR2 FQNEAQ (reference sequence). This CDR3 comprises 13 residues. V shed 1 base and J shed 5 bases, with 8 bases lying between them. CDR3 nucleotides: TGTGCCAGCAGCTTAGAGGGGTTGTATGGCTACACCTTC. Its protein is CASSLEGLYGYTF.

The chain uses TRBV12-3 or TRBV12-4 and TRBJ1-5, with 9 bases that match TRBD1. V trimming: 6 bases; J trimming: 6 bases; junction bases outside the gene matches: 0. The CDR3 loop spans 12 amino acids. The CDR3 DNA reads TGTGCCAGCAGGACAGGGGGTCAGCCCCAGCATTTT. This translates into CASRTGGQPQHF.

V gene TRBV6-5 combines with J gene TRBJ1-1; D gene ambiguous. Germline V gene sequence: CDR1 MNHEY, CDR2 SVGAGI. The CDR3 contains 12 residues. Between the trimmed V and J ends, which lost 5 bases and 5 bases, there was a span of 9 bases. The CDR3 spells CASSRELTEAFF. CDR3 coding DNA: TGTGCCAGCAGTCGGGAGTTAACTGAAGCTTTCTTT.

This chain links TRBV5-4 with TRBJ2-2, with TRBD2 identical over 13 bases. Germline-derived CDR1 and CDR2 are SGHNT and YYREEE (reference sequence). Germline trimming cut 4 bases from V and 5 bases from J; bases unmatched to any gene: 5. The CDR3 spans 16 residues. In nucleotides, the CDR3 is TGTGCCAGCAGCCATGGACTAGCGGGAGTTACCGGGGAGCTGTTTTTT. Translation gives CASSHGLAGVTGELFF.

The chain carries TRBV5-1 and TRBJ2-5; weak D call: TRBD1 (5 bases). The CDR3 runs to 13 residues. Germline lookup yields CDR1 SGHRS and CDR2 YFSETQ. V was pared by 0 bases and J by 3 bases, with 6 bases between. Here the CDR3 reads CASSLEGKETQYF. In DNA form, the CDR3 reads TGCGCCAGCAGCTTGGAGGGGAAAGAGACCCAGTACTTC.

The gene calls are TRBV10-3 and TRBJ2-2, with a possible D match to TRBD2 (6 bases). V dropped 0 bases and J dropped 0 bases, with 8 bases sitting between them. The germline V gene encodes CDR1 ENHRY and CDR2 SYGVKD. The CDR3 loop spans 16 amino acids. The CDR3 spells CAISESTSTNTGELFF. The DNA of the CDR3 is TGTGCCATCAGTGAGTCTACTAGCACGAACACCGGGGAGCTGTTTTTT.

The V call is TRBV15, the J call TRBJ2-7, with 8 bases lining up with TRBD2. The germline CDR1 and CDR2 sequences are LNHNV and YYDKDF (reference sequence). The CDR3 covers 15 residues. Trimming removed 1 base from V and 6 bases from J; junction bases left unmatched: 8. This CDR3 is CATSRVSNGGAEQYF. DNA of the CDR3: TGTGCCACCAGCAGAGTGAGCAACGGGGGGGCCGAGCAGTACTTC.

This clone was picked up one time. The chain has TRBV11-3 and TRBJ2-1; D may be TRBD2 (6 bases). Trimming took 1 base from V and 5 from J, leaving 9 bases between them. The CDR3 is made up of 14 amino acids. CDR1 is SGHNT and CDR2 is YENEEA in the germline V gene. CDR3 bases: TGTGCCAGCAGCTTAGTTAGCGGAGACAATGAGCAGTTCTTC. Its translation: CASSLVSGDNEQFF.

The DNA of the CDR3 is TGTGCCAGCAGTTTAGCGCTGGGGAGCAAGCAGTACTTC. Translated: CASSLALGSKQYF. This chain links TRBV12-3 or TRBV12-4 with TRBJ2-7; D possibly corresponds to TRBD2 (5 bases). V was pared by 0 bases and J by 8 bases, with 11 bases between. The CDR3 is 13 amino acids.

DNA for the CDR3: TGTGCCAGCAGCGATAGGGGTAATCAGCCCCAGCATTTT. This sequence encodes CASSDRGNQPQHF. This sequence joins TRBV6-6 and TRBJ1-5; possibly TRBD1 for D (5 bases). Germline assignment: CDR1 MNHNY and CDR2 SVGAGI (reference sequence). The CDR3 extends over 13 amino acids. V lost 6 bases, J lost 4 bases, and 10 bases lay in between.

The chain recombines TRBV18 with TRBJ1-2; 8 bases are a match to TRBD1. Germline loops: CDR1 KGHSH, CDR2 LQKENI. The CDR3 runs 14 residues. The J segment lost 4 bases and the V segment lost 3 bases, leaving 4 bases of the junction unmatched. The CDR3 sequence: CASSPDRASYGYTF. CDR3 DNA: TGTGCCAGCTCACCGGACAGGGCTAGCTATGGCTACACCTTC.

The chain couples TRBV2 to TRBJ1-5; D is possibly TRBD1 (5 bases). Germline V gene lookup returns CDR1 SNHLY and CDR2 FYNNEI. The CDR3 has 15 amino acids. V gave up 6 bases and J gave up 6 bases, with 18 bases separating them. As DNA, the CDR3 is TGTGCCAGCAGCCCAGGGACTTCAGGAAGTCAGCCCCAGCATTTT. Protein: CASSPGTSGSQPQHF.

This clone was observed a handful of times. The chain couples TRBV7-2 to TRBJ2-3, with a possible D match to TRBD2 (5 bases). The V gene lost 8 bases and the J gene lost 4 bases, with 10 bases spanning the gap. The CDR3 consists of 12 residues. The germline V gene encodes CDR1 SGHTA and CDR2 FQGNSA. In nucleotides, the CDR3 is TGTGCCAGCCCGCGGGCCCCAGATACGCAGTATTTT. This translates into CASPRAPDTQYF.

The V call is TRBV18, the J call TRBJ2-7; D is possibly TRBD1 (6 bases). CDR1 and CDR2 (germline): KGHSH, LQKENI. V was cut by 3 bases and J by 3 bases, with 15 bases left in between. This CDR3 has 15 residues. The CDR3, as DNA: TGTGCCAGCTCACCCCTACTGGACAGTTTCTACGAGCAGTACTTC. This translates into CASSPLLDSFYEQYF.

The rearrangement links TRBV2 to TRBJ1-2; D might be TRBD1 (6 bases). The V gene lost 6 bases and the J gene lost 6 bases, with 17 bases spanning the gap. Germline V gene data show CDR1 as SNHLY and CDR2 as FYNNEI. The CDR3 covers 14 residues. The CDR3 protein is CASRASVQGNGYTF. CDR3 nucleotide sequence: TGTGCCAGCAGGGCCTCAGTACAGGGAAATGGCTACACCTTC.

The chain uses TRBV6-5 and TRBJ2-1, with 7 positions matching TRBD2. The V gene's germline CDR1 is MNHEY and CDR2 SVGAGI. This CDR3 has 15 amino acids. Losses at the gene ends were 2 bases for V and 0 bases for J; bases not matched to a gene: 1. This CDR3 reads CASSYGGSSYNEQFF. DNA of the CDR3: TGTGCCAGCAGTTACGGCGGGAGCTCCTACAATGAGCAGTTCTTC.

The chain joins TRBV19 to TRBJ2-4; possibly TRBD1 for D (5 bases). CDR1 LNHDA and CDR2 SQIVND come from the germline V gene (reference sequence). This CDR3 comprises 14 residues. The ends were cut back, 8 bases at V and 3 bases at J, with 14 bases in the middle. CDR3 in DNA: TGTGCCAGTCAACAGGAGATGGGCAAAAACATTCAGTACTTC. Translation gives CASQQEMGKNIQYF.

This sequence joins TRBV7-2 and TRBJ2-2, with 8 bases identical to TRBD1. This CDR3 contains 14 residues. Trimming removed 6 bases from V and 6 bases from J; junction bases left unmatched: 6. Germline CDR1 and CDR2: SGHTA and FQGNSA. CDR3 in DNA: TGTGCCAGCAGTTACAGGGGGATTGCCGGGGAGCTGTTTTTT. As protein: CASSYRGIAGELFF.

The chain carries TRBV2 and TRBJ1-1; no clear D gene. Trimming stripped 6 bases from V and 0 bases from J, with 8 bases between. From germline, CDR1 is SNHLY and CDR2 FYNNEI. This CDR3 contains 13 residues. The chain's CDR3 is CASSQALNTEAFF. The CDR3 DNA sequence: TGTGCCAGCAGCCAAGCCTTGAACACTGAAGCTTTCTTT.

The gene calls are TRBV6-5 and TRBJ1-3; no clear D gene. V was cut by 2 bases and J by 8 bases, with 10 bases left in between. This CDR3 has 13 amino acids. Germline values: CDR1 MNHEY, CDR2 SVGAGI. This CDR3 reads CASSYSEVDTIYF. The CDR3 DNA sequence: TGTGCCAGCAGTTACAGCGAGGTAGACACCATATATTTT.